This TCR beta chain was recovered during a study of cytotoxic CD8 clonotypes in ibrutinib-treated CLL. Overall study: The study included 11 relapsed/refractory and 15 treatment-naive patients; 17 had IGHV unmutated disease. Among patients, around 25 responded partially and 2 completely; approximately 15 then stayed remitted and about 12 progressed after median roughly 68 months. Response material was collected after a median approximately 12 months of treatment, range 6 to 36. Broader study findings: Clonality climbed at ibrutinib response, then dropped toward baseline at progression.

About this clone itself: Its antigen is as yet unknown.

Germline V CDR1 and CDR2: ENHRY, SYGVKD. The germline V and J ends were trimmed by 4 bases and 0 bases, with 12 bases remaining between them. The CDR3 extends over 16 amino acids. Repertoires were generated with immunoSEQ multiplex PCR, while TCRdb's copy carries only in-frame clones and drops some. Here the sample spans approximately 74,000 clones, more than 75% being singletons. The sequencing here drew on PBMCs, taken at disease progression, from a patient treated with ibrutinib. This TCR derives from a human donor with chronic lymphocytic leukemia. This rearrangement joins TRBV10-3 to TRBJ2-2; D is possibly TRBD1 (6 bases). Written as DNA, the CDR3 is TGTGCCATCAGTGCGAAAGGGGGAGCGAACACCGGGGAGCTGTTTTTT. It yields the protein CAISAKGGANTGELFF.